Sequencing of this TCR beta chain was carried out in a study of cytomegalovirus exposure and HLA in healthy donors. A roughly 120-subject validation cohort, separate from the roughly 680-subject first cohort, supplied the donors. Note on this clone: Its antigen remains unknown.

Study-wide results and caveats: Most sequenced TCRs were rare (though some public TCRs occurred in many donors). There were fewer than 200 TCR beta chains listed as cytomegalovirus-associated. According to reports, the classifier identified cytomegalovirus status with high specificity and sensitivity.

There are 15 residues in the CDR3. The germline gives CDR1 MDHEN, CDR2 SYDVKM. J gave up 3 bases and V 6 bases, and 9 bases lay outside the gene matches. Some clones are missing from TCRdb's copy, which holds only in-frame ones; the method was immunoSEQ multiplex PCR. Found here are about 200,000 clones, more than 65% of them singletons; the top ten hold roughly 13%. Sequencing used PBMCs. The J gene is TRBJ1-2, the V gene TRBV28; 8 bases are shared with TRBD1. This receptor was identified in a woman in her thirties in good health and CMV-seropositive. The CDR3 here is CASRYTGGSHYGYTF. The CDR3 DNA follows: TGTGCCAGCAGGTACACAGGGGGGTCCCACTATGGCTACACCTTC.